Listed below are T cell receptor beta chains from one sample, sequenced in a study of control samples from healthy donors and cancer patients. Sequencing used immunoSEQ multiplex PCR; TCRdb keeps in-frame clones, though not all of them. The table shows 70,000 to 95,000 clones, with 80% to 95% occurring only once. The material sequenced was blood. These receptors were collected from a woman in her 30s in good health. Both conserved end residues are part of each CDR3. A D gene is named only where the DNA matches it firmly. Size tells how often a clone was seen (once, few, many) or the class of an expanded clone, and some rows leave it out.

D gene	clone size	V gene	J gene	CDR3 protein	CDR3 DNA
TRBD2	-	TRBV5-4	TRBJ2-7	CASSSASGRPYEQYF	TGTGCCAGCAGCTCCGCTAGCGGGAGGCCCTACGAGCAGTACTTC
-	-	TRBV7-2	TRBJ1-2	CASTSSSAASGYTF	TGTGCCAGCACCTCGTCCTCGGCGGCCTCTGGCTACACCTTC
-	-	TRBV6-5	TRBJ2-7	CASNAGRGGEQYF	TGTGCCAGTAACGCGGGCAGGGGGGGTGAGCAGTACTTC
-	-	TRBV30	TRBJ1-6	CAWTLSSYNSPLHF	TGTGCCTGGACGTTGAGCTCCTATAATTCACCCCTCCACTTT
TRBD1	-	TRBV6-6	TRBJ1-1	CASIEGTARNTEAFF	TGTGCCAGCATCGAAGGGACAGCCAGGAACACTGAAGCTTTCTTT
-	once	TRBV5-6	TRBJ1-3	CASSPGGWGRNTIYF	TGTGCCAGCAGCCCAGGAGGTTGGGGACGAAACACCATATATTTT
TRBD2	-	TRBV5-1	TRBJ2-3	CASSFGLAASTDTQYF	TGCGCCAGCAGCTTTGGACTAGCGGCAAGCACAGATACGCAGTATTTT
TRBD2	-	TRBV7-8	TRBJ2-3	CASSLAWGGDTDTQYF	TGTGCCAGCAGCTTAGCTTGGGGGGGGGACACAGATACGCAGTATTTT
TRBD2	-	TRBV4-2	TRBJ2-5	CASSQAGQRGDDQETQYF	TGTGCCAGCAGCCAAGCCGGCCAACGGGGGGACGACCAAGAGACCCAGTACTTC
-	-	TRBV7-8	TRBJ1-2	CASSLVAGNYGYTF	TGTGCCAGCAGCTTAGTCGCAGGGAACTATGGCTACACCTTC
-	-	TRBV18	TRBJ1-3	CASSPSTDMKNTIYF	TGTGCCAGCTCACCCTCTACCGACATGAAAAACACCATATATTTT
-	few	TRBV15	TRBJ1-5	CATSRDQQPQHF	TGTGCCACCAGCAGAGACCAACAGCCCCAGCATTTT
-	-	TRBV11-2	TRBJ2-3	CASSLGQRKYF	TGTGCCAGCAGCCTGGGACAACGGAAGTATTTT
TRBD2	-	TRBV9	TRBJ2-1	CASPPGRLAGVQFF	TGTGCCAGCCCCCCGGGGCGACTAGCGGGAGTGCAGTTCTTC
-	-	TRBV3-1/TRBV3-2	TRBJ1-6	CASKWRQNSPLHF	TGTGCCAGCAAATGGAGACAAAATTCACCCCTCCACTTT
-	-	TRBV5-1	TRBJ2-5	CASREEGQTQYF	TGCGCCAGCAGAGAAGAGGGCCAGACCCAGTACTTC
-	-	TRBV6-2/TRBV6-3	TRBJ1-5	CASSMTSIQGPQHF	TGTGCCAGCAGTATGACATCAATCCAAGGGCCCCAGCATTTT
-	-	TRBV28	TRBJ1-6	CATPGPTYNSPLHF	TGTGCCACCCCCGGGCCAACTTATAATTCACCCCTCCACTTT
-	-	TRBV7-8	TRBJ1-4	CASSLRATNEKLFF	TGTGCCAGCAGCTTGCGGGCAACTAATGAAAAACTGTTTTTT
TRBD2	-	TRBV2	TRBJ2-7	CASSESSGRPEQYF	TGTGCCAGCAGTGAAAGTAGCGGGAGACCCGAGCAGTACTTC
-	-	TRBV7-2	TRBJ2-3	CASSQDPSRADTQYF	TGTGCCAGCAGCCAAGATCCCTCCAGGGCAGATACGCAGTATTTT
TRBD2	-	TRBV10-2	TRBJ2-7	CASSDSLAGGRFEQYF	TGCGCCAGCAGTGATTCGCTAGCGGGGGGCCGTTTCGAGCAGTACTTC
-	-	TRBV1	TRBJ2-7	CTSRTIRTSGGPGYEQYF	TGCACCAGCCGCACAATCAGGACTAGCGGGGGACCAGGCTACGAGCAGTACTTC
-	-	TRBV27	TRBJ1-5	CASSSSYSNQPQHF	TGTGCCAGCAGTTCATCATATAGCAATCAGCCCCAGCATTTT
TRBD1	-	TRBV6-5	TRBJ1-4	CASSSFVGTAEEKLFF	TGTGCCAGCAGTTCGTTTGTCGGGACAGCTGAGGAAAAACTGTTTTTT
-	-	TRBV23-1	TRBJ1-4	CASSLRIRPVGEKLFF	TGCGCCAGCAGCCTTCGAATACGACCGGTTGGTGAAAAACTGTTTTTT
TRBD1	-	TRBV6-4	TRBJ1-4	CASSEKGTGAEKLFF	TGTGCCAGCAGTGAAAAAGGGACAGGGGCTGAAAAACTGTTTTTT
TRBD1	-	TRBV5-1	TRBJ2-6	CASSWTGNTAGANVLTF	TGCGCCAGCAGCTGGACAGGGAACACAGCTGGGGCCAACGTCCTGACTTTC
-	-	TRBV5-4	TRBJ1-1	CASSWAGGLNEKAFF	TGTGCCAGCAGTTGGGCGGGGGGGCTTAATGAGAAAGCTTTCTTT
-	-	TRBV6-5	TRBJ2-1	CASSYQNTYNEQFF	TGTGCCAGCAGTTATCAGAATACCTACAATGAGCAGTTCTTC
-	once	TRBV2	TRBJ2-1	CATSLASSYNEQFF	TGTGCCACCTCGCTCGCCAGCTCCTACAATGAGCAGTTCTTC
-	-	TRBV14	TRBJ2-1	CASSQASGLRGRNEQFF	TGTGCCAGCAGCCAAGCATCTGGCTTAAGGGGACGCAATGAGCAGTTCTTC
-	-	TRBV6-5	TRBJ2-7	CASSYNYEQYF	TGTGCCAGCAGTTACAACTACGAGCAGTACTTC
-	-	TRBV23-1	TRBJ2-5	CASTTRSRQDPQETQYF	TGCGCCAGCACAACCCGATCGCGACAGGACCCTCAAGAGACCCAGTACTTC
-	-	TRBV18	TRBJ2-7	CASSPPGTREQYF	TGTGCCAGCTCACCACCGGGTACCCGCGAGCAGTACTTC
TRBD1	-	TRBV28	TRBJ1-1	CASSDRGVGTEAFF	TGTGCCAGCAGCGACAGGGGCGTTGGCACTGAAGCTTTCTTT
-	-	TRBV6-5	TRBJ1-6	CASVSTAVNNSPLHF	TGTGCCAGCGTTTCGACGGCAGTTAATAATTCACCCCTCCACTTT
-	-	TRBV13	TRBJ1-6	CASSMGRVNSPLHF	TGTGCCAGCAGCATGGGGAGGGTTAACTCACCCCTCCACTTT
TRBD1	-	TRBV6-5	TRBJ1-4	CASSYWDRGRREKLFF	TGTGCCAGCAGTTACTGGGACAGGGGACGAAGAGAAAAACTGTTTTTT
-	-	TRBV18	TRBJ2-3	CASSPSMGDTQYF	TGTGCCAGCTCACCTTCCATGGGGGATACGCAGTATTTT
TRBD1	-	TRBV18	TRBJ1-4	CASSPLQGNEKLFF	TGTGCCAGCTCACCTCTACAGGGGAATGAAAAACTGTTTTTT
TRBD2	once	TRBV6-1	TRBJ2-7	CASSEVRTSGVRGRYEQYF	TGTGCCAGCAGTGAAGTGAGGACTAGCGGGGTAAGGGGACGCTACGAGCAGTACTTC
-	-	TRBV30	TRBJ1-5	CAWSVDLRARGNQPQHF	TGTGCCTGGAGTGTAGATTTGAGGGCGCGGGGTAATCAGCCCCAGCATTTT
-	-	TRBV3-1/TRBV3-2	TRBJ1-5	CASSPDSNQPQHF	TGTGCCAGCAGCCCCGACAGTAATCAGCCCCAGCATTTT
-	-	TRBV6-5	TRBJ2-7	CASSYSGRGPAYEQYF	TGTGCCAGCAGTTACTCGGGCCGGGGGCCGGCCTACGAGCAGTACTTC
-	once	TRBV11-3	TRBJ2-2	CASSGFKNTGELFF	TGTGCCAGCAGCGGTTTCAAGAACACCGGGGAGCTGTTTTTT